The following is a T cell receptor (beta chain) sequence with its context. The CDR3 spans 13 residues. Deletions cut 3 bases from V and 6 bases from J, with 12 bases between. From germline, CDR1 is MGHRA and CDR2 YSYEKL. These data originate in a study of blood T cell repertoires in COVID-19. On the study more broadly: There were acute and convalescent COVID-19 samples, and they came from the United States, Italy and Spain.

Per the original data handling: Amplified reference gene primers provided the basis for estimating nucleated cell counts. The method was immunoSEQ multiplex PCR; TCRdb's version includes in-frame clones alone and lacks a portion of them. D and trimming come from the DNA, and the V and J calls and clone size come from that table. This table holds 170,000 or so clones, approximately 90% found once. The sequence was collected from a woman aged 18-29 years who had recovered from COVID-19. Material for sequencing was peripheral blood. The V call is TRBV4-1, the J call TRBJ2-7; TRBD1 is a possible D gene (5 bases). This CDR3 reads CASSQVTGPEQYF. In DNA form, the CDR3 reads TGCGCCAGCAGCCAGGTCACAGGACCCGAGCAGTACTTC.